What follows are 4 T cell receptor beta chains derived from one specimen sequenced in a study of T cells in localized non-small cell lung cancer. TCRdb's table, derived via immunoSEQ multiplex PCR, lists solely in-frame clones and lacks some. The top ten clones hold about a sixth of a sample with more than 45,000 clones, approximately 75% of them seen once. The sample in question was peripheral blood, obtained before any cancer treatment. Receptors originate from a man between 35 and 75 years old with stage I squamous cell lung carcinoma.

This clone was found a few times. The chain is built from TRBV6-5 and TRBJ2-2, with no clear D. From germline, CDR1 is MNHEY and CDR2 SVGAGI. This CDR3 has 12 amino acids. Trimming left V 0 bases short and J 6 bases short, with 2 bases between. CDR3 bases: TGTGCCAGCAGTTACTCTCCCGGGGAGCTGTTTTTT. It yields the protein CASSYSPGELFF.

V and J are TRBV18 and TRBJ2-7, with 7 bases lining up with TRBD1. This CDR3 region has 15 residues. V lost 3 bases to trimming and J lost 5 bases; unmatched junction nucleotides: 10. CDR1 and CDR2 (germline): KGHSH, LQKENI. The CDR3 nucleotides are TGTGCCAGCTCACCTTCGACAGGGAGTGGGAACGAGCAGTACTTC. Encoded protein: CASSPSTGSGNEQYF.

Here the CDR3 DNA reads TGCGCCAGCAGTCAAGGACAGGGTTATAATTCACCCCTCCACTTT. It encodes CASSQGQGYNSPLHF. The chain uses TRBV5-1 and TRBJ1-6, with 8 positions matching TRBD1. The V segment lost 5 bases and the J segment 4 bases; nucleotides outside the gene matches: 5. Germline V gene data show CDR1 as SGHRS and CDR2 as YFSETQ. The CDR3 is 15 amino acids.

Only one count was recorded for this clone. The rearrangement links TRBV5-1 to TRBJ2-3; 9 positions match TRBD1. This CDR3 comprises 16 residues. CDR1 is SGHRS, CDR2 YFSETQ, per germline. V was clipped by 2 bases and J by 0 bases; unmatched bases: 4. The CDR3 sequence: CASSLNRGRSTDTQYF. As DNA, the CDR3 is TGCGCCAGCAGCTTAAACAGGGGGCGGAGCACAGATACGCAGTATTTT.